This TCR beta chain stems from a study of T cells in women clearing cervical HPV infection. The repertoire was sequenced with immunoSEQ multiplex PCR; TCRdb's copy has only in-frame clones and lacks some. This table lists 25,000 to 30,000 clones. J was trimmed by 5 bases and V by 4 bases; bases with no gene match: 4. Germline loops: CDR1 LNHDA, CDR2 SQIVND (reference sequence). The CDR3 covers 14 residues. Of note for this clone: The read finishes 3 residues shy of the CDR3 end, and the germline J gene is used to complete it.

The sequenced sample consisted of blood buffy coat. The receptor comes from a woman aged 18 to 75 with a cervical HPV16 infection that either progressed to CIN3+ or cleared (not recorded which). This chain links TRBV19 with TRBJ2-2; 7 positions agree with TRBD1. The covered CDR3 bases are TGTGCCAGTAGTACGGGACAGCCGACCGGGGAG. This sequence encodes CASSTGQPTGE. The CDR3 reads in full as CASSTGQPTGELFF.